Each of the 18 T cell receptor beta chains below was sequenced from the same sample in a study of OX40 agonist ivuxolimab in advanced cancers. The data were produced by immunoSEQ multiplex PCR, yet TCRdb's version contains in-frame clones alone and is incomplete. The sample holds approximately 60,000 clones, 91% seen once. The sample here was CD4+ or CD8+ T cells sorted from blood, taken in a trial of the OX40 agonist ivuxolimab. The receptor source for this set is an adult with an advanced solid tumor such as melanoma, head and neck, liver or kidney cancer.

This clone was counted only a few times. The genes are TRBV5-1 and TRBJ1-2; 10 positions match TRBD1. This CDR3 has 15 residues. With 4 bases clipped from V and 4 bases from J, the junction kept 7 bases outside the gene matches. From germline, CDR1 is SGHRS and CDR2 YFSETQ. CDR3 in amino acids: CASSPPGQGRYGYTF. The CDR3 DNA reads as TGCGCCAGCAGCCCTCCGGGACAGGGGCGCTATGGCTACACCTTC.

The chain couples TRBV11-2 to TRBJ2-3; TRBD1 might be the D (5 bases). CDR3 size: 17 residues. Trimming removed 0 bases at V and 0 bases at J, with 13 bases between. CDR1 and CDR2 from the germline V gene are SGHAT and FQNNGV. CDR3 residues: CASSLDWQGYSTDTQYF. The CDR3 DNA follows: TGTGCCAGCAGCTTAGATTGGCAGGGTTATAGCACAGATACGCAGTATTTT.

The CDR3: CASSVEAGITGNTIYF. CDR3 nucleotides: TGTGCCAGCAGCGTAGAAGCGGGCATCACTGGAAACACCATATATTTT. The V gene is TRBV9, the J gene TRBJ1-3; D is unclear. Germline assignment: CDR1 SGDLS and CDR2 YYNGEE. Trimming took 0 bases from V and 2 from J, leaving 12 bases between them. The CDR3 contains 16 residues.

The chain couples TRBV7-3 to TRBJ1-2; 10 bases are a match to TRBD1. The CDR3 covers 14 residues. The ends lost 5 bases at V and 3 bases at J; junction bases unmatched: 3. The germline V gene encodes CDR1 SGHTA and CDR2 FQGTGA. The DNA for the CDR3 is TGTGCCAGCAGCAAGGGGACAGGGGACTATGGCTACACCTTC. It translates to CASSKGTGDYGYTF.

The chain recombines TRBV5-1 with TRBJ2-6; possibly TRBD2 for D (6 bases). CDR3 length: 16 amino acids. Germline V gene lookup returns CDR1 SGHRS and CDR2 YFSETQ. Trimming pared 4 bases from V and 4 bases from J, leaving 15 bases between. CDR3 sequence: CASSRVGGSGANVLTF. The CDR3 DNA reads as TGCGCCAGCAGCAGGGTGGGGGGTTCCGGGGCCAACGTCCTGACTTTC.

A single count supports this clone. The gene calls are TRBV12-5 and TRBJ2-5; 8 bases agree with TRBD2. The trim removed 6 bases at V and 3 bases at J, leaving 6 bases unmatched. The V gene's germline CDR1 is LGHNT and CDR2 FRNRAP. This CDR3 is 14 amino acids long. In DNA form, the CDR3 reads TGTGCTAGTGGCCCGGGACTAGGAAAAGAGACCCAGTACTTC. This codes for CASGPGLGKETQYF.

CDR3: CASSYSGMDQPQHF. The CDR3 DNA reads TGTGCCAGCAGTTACTCAGGGATGGATCAGCCCCAGCATTTT. The V and J genes are TRBV6-6 and TRBJ1-5; unclear D gene. V lost 0 bases and J 5 bases, leaving 8 bases between the germline ends. Per the germline V gene, CDR1 is MNHNY and CDR2 is SVGAGI (reference sequence). CDR3 length: 14 amino acids.

The V gene is TRBV5-1, the J gene TRBJ1-1, with 7 bases identical to TRBD1. V lost 2 bases, J lost 2 bases, and 3 bases stayed unmatched. This CDR3 spans 14 amino acids. Germline CDR1 and CDR2: SGHRS and YFSETQ. This CDR3 is CASSLGQANTEAFF. For the CDR3, the DNA is TGCGCCAGCAGCTTAGGACAGGCAAACACTGAAGCTTTCTTT.

The chain has TRBV4-1 and TRBJ2-2; D uncertain. The germline V and J ends were trimmed by 1 base and 1 base, with 10 bases remaining between them. The CDR3 is 16 amino acids. Germline V gene lookup returns CDR1 MGHRA and CDR2 YSYEKL. The CDR3 DNA is TGCGCCAGCAGCCAAGTATTGACGGAGAACACCGGGGAGCTGTTTTTT. Translated: CASSQVLTENTGELFF.

The rearrangement uses TRBV5-1 and TRBJ2-2; D is undetermined. V was pared by 2 bases and J by 6 bases, with 17 bases between. Germline assignment: CDR1 SGHRS and CDR2 YFSETQ. The CDR3 has 16 residues. CDR3 loop: CASSFDSLSYAGELFF. The DNA for the CDR3 is TGCGCCAGCAGCTTTGACTCCTTAAGTTACGCCGGGGAGCTGTTTTTT.

The genes are TRBV5-1 and TRBJ2-2; 7 bases match TRBD2. With 4 bases clipped from V and 7 bases from J, the junction kept 10 bases outside the gene matches. The CDR3 spans 15 residues. The V gene's germline CDR1 is SGHRS and CDR2 YFSETQ. CDR3 sequence (DNA): TGCGCCAGCAGCCAAAGGGCGGGAGTTCACGGGGAGCTGTTTTTT. Translation: CASSQRAGVHGELFF.

Remarks on this clone: The junction differs from germline at one of its ends, possibly a read error. This chain uses TRBV4-1 with TRBJ2-1, with 10 positions matching TRBD2. CDR1 is MGHRA, CDR2 YSYEKL, per germline. The CDR3 consists of 14 residues. CDR3 in DNA: TGCGCCGGCAGCGGGAGGGCCTTGGTAGGTGAGCAGTTCTTC. Translation gives CAGSGRALVGEQFF.

The chain links TRBV19 to TRBJ1-2; 8 bases line up with TRBD1. This CDR3 has 14 residues. The J segment lost 6 bases and the V segment lost 4 bases, leaving 7 bases of the junction unmatched. CDR1 is LNHDA and CDR2 is SQIVND in the germline V gene (reference sequence). The CDR3 loop is CASSRRGQANGYTF. For the CDR3, the DNA is TGTGCCAGTAGTAGGCGGGGACAGGCGAATGGCTACACCTTC.

The chain carries TRBV19 and TRBJ1-4; D possibly corresponds to TRBD1 (5 bases). With 4 bases removed from V and 4 bases from J, the gap between germline ends came to 10 bases. CDR3 size: 14 residues. From germline, CDR1 is LNHDA and CDR2 SQIVND (reference sequence). DNA for the CDR3: TGTGCCAGTAGTACGATCGGGGGTAATGAAAAACTGTTTTTT. Protein: CASSTIGGNEKLFF.

The J gene is TRBJ2-4, the V gene TRBV2; 14 nucleotides agree with TRBD2. CDR3 length equals 14 residues. CDR1 and CDR2 from the germline V gene are SNHLY and FYNNEI. V trimming: 6 bases; J trimming: 7 bases; junction bases outside the gene matches: 2. The CDR3 sequence: CASRGLAGVNIQYF. CDR3 DNA: TGTGCCAGCAGGGGACTAGCGGGAGTTAACATTCAGTACTTC.

The chain is built from TRBV5-6 and TRBJ2-7; D might be TRBD1 or TRBD2, each matching 6 bases. From germline, CDR1 is SGHDT and CDR2 YYEEEE. The V gene lost 5 bases and the J gene lost 1 base, with 13 bases spanning the gap. This CDR3 comprises 14 residues. The CDR3 coding sequence is TGTGCCAGCAGGTCGGAGGGGGGATCCTACGAGCAGTACTTC. Translated: CASRSEGGSYEQYF.

The rearrangement uses TRBV4-1 and TRBJ2-3, with 15 bases lining up with TRBD2. Trimming removed 4 bases from V and 6 bases from J; junction bases left unmatched: 5. Germline V CDR1 and CDR2: MGHRA, YSYEKL. The CDR3 length is 16 residues. The CDR3 loop is CASSPGLAGGVDTQYF. CDR3 coding DNA: TGCGCCAGCAGCCCTGGACTAGCGGGAGGGGTGGATACGCAGTATTTT.

V and J are TRBV5-1 and TRBJ1-5, with 8 bases fitting TRBD1. The CDR3 has 15 amino acids. With 4 bases clipped from V and 0 bases from J, the junction kept 3 bases outside the gene matches. Germline CDR1 SGHRS, CDR2 YFSETQ. Written as DNA, the CDR3 is TGCGCCAGCAGCCCGGACAGGGTTAGCAATCAGCCCCAGCATTTT. It encodes CASSPDRVSNQPQHF.